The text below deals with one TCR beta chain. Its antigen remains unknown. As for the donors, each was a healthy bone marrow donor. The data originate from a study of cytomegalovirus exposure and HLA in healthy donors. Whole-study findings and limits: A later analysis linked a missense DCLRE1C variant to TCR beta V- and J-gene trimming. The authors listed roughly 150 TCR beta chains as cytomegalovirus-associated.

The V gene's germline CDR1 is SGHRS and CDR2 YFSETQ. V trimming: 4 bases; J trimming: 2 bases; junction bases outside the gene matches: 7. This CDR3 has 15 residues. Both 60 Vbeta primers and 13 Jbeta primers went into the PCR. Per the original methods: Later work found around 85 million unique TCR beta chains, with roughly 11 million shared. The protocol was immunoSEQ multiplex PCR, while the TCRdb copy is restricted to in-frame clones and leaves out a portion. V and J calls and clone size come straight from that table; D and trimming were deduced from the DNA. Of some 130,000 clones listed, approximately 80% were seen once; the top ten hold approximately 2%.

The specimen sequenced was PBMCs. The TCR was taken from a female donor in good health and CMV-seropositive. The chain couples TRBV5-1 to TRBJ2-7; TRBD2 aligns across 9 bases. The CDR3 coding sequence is TGCGCCAGCAGCCGCCTAGCGGGGCCCCCCTACGAGCAGTACTTC. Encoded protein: CASSRLAGPPYEQYF.